This T cell receptor (beta chain) derives from a study of regulatory T cells in long-lasting Graves disease. Assembly of TCR beta libraries relied on iRepertoire HTBI primers together with Arm-PCR of CDR3 regions. TCRdb itself ran the multiplex PCR reads through MiXCR, one entry per CDR3 protein. The sample lists about 520,000 distinct CDR3 sequences; around 12% were seen once. Time point denoted: newly diagnosed GD, antithyroid drugs for less than 3 months. Isolated PBMC RNA provided the starting material for the TCR library. In each case, Graves' disease was diagnosed per American Thyroid Association guidelines. The authors drew about 9 milliliters of peripheral blood into EDTA tubes. The CDR3 is 12 amino acids. V was shortened by 1 base and J by 5 bases, with 8 bases between the two germline ends. Germline assignment: CDR1 GTSNPN and CDR2 SVGIG (reference sequence). The table lists this clonotype with many counts.

Separately, the same data were catalogued under a study of T cells in Graves' hyperthyroidism and ophthalmopathy. Per that study: Patients were excluded for uncontrolled infection, other autoimmune disease, pregnancy or lactation. Researchers ran a first-round RT-PCR on the TCR CDR3 using the HTBI primer set.

Sequences were derived from peripheral blood mononuclear cells (PBMCs), sampled at new diagnosis, from a patient treated with antithyroid drugs. The V call is TRBV30, the J call TRBJ2-5; D possibly uses TRBD1 or TRBD2 (5 bases each). The sequence came from a woman in her 30s with Graves disease. The CDR3 nucleotides read TGTGCCTGGAGTGGAGGGGCTGAGACCCAGTACTTC. Translating it yields CAWSGGAETQYF.